This passage covers 30 T cell receptor beta chains from one sample sequenced in a study of CD8 T cells in Susac syndrome. Reverse transcription of about 0.5 to 1 ug RNA used random hexamers. TCRdb passed the immunoSEQ multiplex PCR reads through MiXCR, listing each CDR3 protein once. The sample holds 200,000 to 250,000 distinct CDR3 sequences; about 95% are singletons and the top ten take 0.15% to 0.2%. Material for sequencing was CD4+ T cells from PBMCs. The receptors were sampled from a human donor with Susac syndrome.

The table lists this clonotype with a count of one. CDR3 nucleotides: TGTGCCAGGAGTAAAACAGGGGCCACCGGGGAGCTGTTTTTT. Its protein is CARSKTGATGELFF. The V call is TRBV10-3, the J call TRBJ2-2, with 7 bases fitting TRBD1. This CDR3 is built from 14 residues. Losses at the gene ends were 10 bases for V and 4 bases for J; bases not matched to a gene: 9. The germline CDR1 and CDR2 sequences are ENHRY and SYGVKD.

The genes are TRBV5-6 and TRBJ1-1; D is possibly TRBD1 (5 bases). This CDR3 comprises 15 residues. V lost 4 bases to trimming and J lost 1 base, with 14 bases between them. The germline gives CDR1 SGHDT, CDR2 YYEEEE. The CDR3 DNA reads TGTGCCAGCAGCCTACGGGACGTACAGAACACTGAAGCTTTCTTT. This sequence encodes CASSLRDVQNTEAFF.

J is TRBJ2-3 and V is TRBV20-1; TRBD2 matches at 8 bases. V lost 3 bases to trimming and J lost 6 bases; unmatched junction nucleotides: 8. Germline V CDR1 and CDR2: DFQATT, SNEGSKA (reference sequence). The CDR3 contains 14 residues. CDR3 sequence reads: CSARASGGRDTQYF. In DNA, the CDR3 is TGCAGTGCTAGGGCTTCGGGGGGGCGGGATACGCAGTATTTT.

The V and J genes are TRBV20-1 and TRBJ1-2, with D maybe TRBD1 (5 bases). Per the germline V gene, CDR1 is DFQATT and CDR2 is SNEGSKA (reference sequence). Deletions cut 1 base from V and 4 bases from J, with 13 bases between. There are 14 residues in the CDR3. As DNA, the CDR3 is TGCAGTGCTAGAGGAGGGGATGAGCTCTATGGCTACACCTTC. Translating gives CSARGGDELYGYTF.

The V and J genes are TRBV9 and TRBJ1-1; D not certain. CDR1 SGDLS and CDR2 YYNGEE come from the germline V gene. V was shortened by 0 bases and J by 5 bases, with 11 bases between the two germline ends. The CDR3 is 14 residues long. CDR3 protein: CASSVEGDATEAFF. In DNA, the CDR3 is TGTGCCAGCAGCGTAGAAGGTGATGCAACTGAAGCTTTCTTT.

The gene calls are TRBV14 and TRBJ1-5; D unresolved. Trimming took 3 bases from V and 4 from J, leaving 7 bases between them. The length of the CDR3 is 13 residues. Germline CDR1 and CDR2: SGHDN and FVKESK. CDR3 DNA sequence: TGTGCCAGCAGCCAGTATCAGAATCAGCCCCAGCATTTT. Encoded protein: CASSQYQNQPQHF. The variable domain in full, completed from reference TRBV14 and TRBJ1-5, reads EAGVTQFPSHSVIEKGQTVTLRCDPISGHDNLYWYRRVMGKEIKFLLHFVKESKQDESGMPNNRFLAERTGGTYSTLKVQPAELEDSGVYFCASSQYQNQPQHFGDGTRLSIL.

This clonotype was counted a single time. Sequence at one end of the junction differs from germline and may be a read error. The chain uses TRBV2 and TRBJ2-4; no reliable D call. The CDR3 covers 13 residues. The germline gives CDR1 SNHLY, CDR2 FYNNEI. For the CDR3, the DNA is TGTGCCAGCAGAGAAGGGAATTGGGACATTCAGTACTTC. This sequence encodes CASREGNWDIQYF.

V is TRBV19 and J is TRBJ2-5; 15 nucleotides agree with TRBD2. Germline assignment: CDR1 LNHDA and CDR2 SQIVND (reference sequence). With 7 bases clipped from V and 2 bases from J, the junction kept 8 bases outside the gene matches. The CDR3 length is 17 residues. Written as DNA, the CDR3 is TGTGCCAGTACCCATAGGGGGACTAGCGGGGGGCAAGAGACCCAGTACTTC. As protein: CASTHRGTSGGQETQYF.

The chain couples TRBV5-1 to TRBJ1-4, with D perhaps TRBD1 (6 bases). V lost 0 bases, J lost 7 bases, and 10 bases lay in between. Germline V gene sequence: CDR1 SGHRS, CDR2 YFSETQ. This CDR3 has 14 residues. CDR3 DNA sequence: TGCGCCAGCAGCTTGGTGGTAGGGGGTGAAAAACTGTTTTTT. This gives the protein CASSLVVGGEKLFF.

The chain employs TRBV5-1 and TRBJ1-2; possible D gene TRBD1, 6 bases. Germline V lookup: CDR1 SGHRS, CDR2 YFSETQ. The CDR3 covers 15 residues. V dropped 4 bases and J dropped 8 bases, with 21 bases sitting between them. This CDR3 reads CASSQLSGQGRGYTF. As DNA, the CDR3 is TGCGCCAGCAGCCAGCTAAGCGGGCAGGGGCGCGGCTACACCTTC.

The V and J genes are TRBV7-9 and TRBJ1-5; TRBD1 matches 9 bases. After removal of 5 bases from V and 2 bases from J, the junction contained 7 bases not matched to a gene. Germline V gene data show CDR1 as SEHNR and CDR2 as FQNEAQ (reference sequence). The CDR3 covers 16 residues. DNA of the CDR3: TGTGCCAGCAGCCCAGGGACAGGGTCCGGCAATCAGCCCCAGCATTTT. It translates to CASSPGTGSGNQPQHF.

The chain is built from TRBV12-3 or TRBV12-4 and TRBJ1-6; 7 nucleotides align to TRBD1. The junction had 6 bases not matched to a gene; V was cut back by 3 bases and J by 10 bases. This CDR3 has 14 amino acids. The CDR3 coding sequence is TGTGCCAGCAGTTTCAGCCAGGGGGAATCACCCCTCCACTTT. Residues: CASSFSQGESPLHF.

This chain connects TRBV30 to TRBJ2-5; 13 nucleotides match TRBD2. With 5 bases clipped from V and 4 bases from J, the junction kept 1 base outside the gene matches. Germline V lookup: CDR1 GTSNPN, CDR2 SVGIG (reference sequence). The CDR3 spans 13 residues. The CDR3 DNA sequence: TGTGCCTGGGGGACTAGCGGGGTAGAGACCCAGTACTTC. Translation gives CAWGTSGVETQYF.

The chain links TRBV2 to TRBJ1-1, with no clear D. Trimming removed 4 bases from V and 4 bases from J, with 10 bases in between. Germline loops: CDR1 SNHLY, CDR2 FYNNEI. CDR3 length: 13 amino acids. CDR3 DNA: TGTGCCAGCAGTGGTACTCGGGGCACTGAAGCTTTCTTT. The encoded protein is CASSGTRGTEAFF.

The chain has TRBV20-1 and TRBJ2-5; 9 bases map to TRBD1. The CDR3 length is 14 residues. CDR1 and CDR2 from the germline V gene are DFQATT and SNEGSKA (reference sequence). V was pared by 6 bases and J by 5 bases, with 10 bases of the junction left unmatched. The CDR3 region has the DNA TGCAGTGCCGCCGGACAGGGGAGTTGGGAGACCCAGTACTTC. This gives the protein CSAAGQGSWETQYF.

V gene TRBV12-3 or TRBV12-4 combines with J gene TRBJ1-4; the match to TRBD1 covers 9 bases. V lost 5 bases and J lost 8; bases outside the gene matches: 9. The CDR3 is made up of 15 amino acids. CDR3 DNA sequence: TGTGCCAGCAGTCCCGACAGGGGGGTTGAGGAAAAACTGTTTTTT. This sequence encodes CASSPDRGVEEKLFF.

V is TRBV12-3 or TRBV12-4 and J is TRBJ2-2, with TRBD1 matching 8 bases. CDR3 length equals 16 residues. The trim removed 10 bases at V and 4 bases at J, leaving 14 bases unmatched. CDR3 in amino acids: CATNPSRQGLTGELFF. The CDR3 DNA reads TGTGCCACGAACCCATCGAGACAGGGGCTCACCGGGGAGCTGTTTTTT.

The rearrangement joins TRBV10-3 to TRBJ2-5; possibly TRBD1 for D (6 bases). Trimming removed 2 bases at V and 0 bases at J, with 13 bases between. The CDR3 has 16 amino acids. Germline CDR1 is ENHRY and CDR2 is SYGVKD. In DNA form, the CDR3 reads TGTGCCATCAGTGAGAAAGGTCAGGGGTACCAAGAGACCCAGTACTTC. This sequence encodes CAISEKGQGYQETQYF.

This rearrangement joins TRBV30 to TRBJ1-6, with D perhaps TRBD1 (5 bases). The germline V gene encodes CDR1 GTSNPN and CDR2 SVGIG (reference sequence). The CDR3 covers 17 residues. The V gene lost 0 bases and the J gene lost 5 bases, with 17 bases spanning the gap. CDR3 sequence (DNA): TGTGCCTGGAGTGTCGGGGCGGCATGGAGGGATAATTCACCCCTCCACTTT. Amino acids: CAWSVGAAWRDNSPLHF.

V and J are TRBV6-2 or TRBV6-3 and TRBJ1-5; the D is unclear. This CDR3 spans 16 amino acids. V was shortened by 7 bases and J by 1 base, with 17 bases between the two germline ends. Germline-derived CDR1 and CDR2 are MNHEY and SVGEGT. The chain's CDR3 is CASMGVRVKSNQPQHF. The CDR3 DNA reads as TGTGCCAGCATGGGAGTCCGGGTGAAGAGCAATCAGCCCCAGCATTTT.

The V call is TRBV6-6, the J call TRBJ2-7; D gene unclear. Germline V gene data show CDR1 as MNHNY and CDR2 as SVGAGI (reference sequence). Trimming cost V 8 bases and J 3 bases, with 14 bases left between them. There are 13 residues in the CDR3. CDR3 sequence: CASSDKGRYEQYF. The DNA of the CDR3 is TGTGCCAGCTCAGATAAGGGTCGCTACGAGCAGTACTTC.

This chain connects TRBV5-4 to TRBJ1-2; D is uncertain. Germline V gives CDR1 SGHNT, CDR2 YYREEE (reference sequence). The germline V and J ends were trimmed by 0 bases and 2 bases, with 14 bases remaining between them. This CDR3 is 16 amino acids long. The chain's CDR3 is CASSLESARLNYGYTF. The CDR3 nucleotides read TGTGCCAGCAGCTTGGAATCGGCGAGACTCAACTATGGCTACACCTTC.

V usage is TRBV29-1 and J usage is TRBJ1-1, with TRBD1 matching 10 bases. The V gene end was trimmed by 6 bases and the J gene end by 0 bases; junction bases not matched to a gene: 7. Germline V gene data show CDR1 as SQVTM and CDR2 as ANQGSEA. The CDR3 spans 15 residues. The CDR3 here is CSVKRTGGLNTEAFF. Here the CDR3 DNA reads TGCAGCGTAAAAAGGACAGGGGGATTGAACACTGAAGCTTTCTTT.

The rearrangement joins TRBV30 to TRBJ1-4; no definite D call. The V gene's germline CDR1 is GTSNPN and CDR2 SVGIG (reference sequence). The V end lost 5 bases, the J end lost 7 bases, and 20 bases lay between the germline ends. The CDR3 covers 15 residues. In DNA form, the CDR3 reads TGTGCCTGGTCACCCGACGCGCGTGTCGGTGAAAAACTGTTTTTT. As protein: CAWSPDARVGEKLFF.

This chain joins TRBV7-6 and TRBJ2-7; D possibly matches TRBD1 or TRBD2 (6 bases each). The CDR3 covers 15 residues. Germline lookup yields CDR1 SGHVS and CDR2 FNYEAQ. Trimming cost V 2 bases and J 3 bases, with 14 bases left between them. DNA of the CDR3: TGTGCCAGCAGCTTAAGGGGGGTGAGGTACTACGAGCAGTACTTC. Translating it yields CASSLRGVRYYEQYF.

The genes are TRBV5-1 and TRBJ2-2; D could derive from TRBD1 or TRBD2 (5 bases each). V lost 3 bases to trimming and J lost 5 bases, with 11 bases between them. Germline CDR1 reads SGHRS; CDR2 reads YFSETQ. The CDR3 covers 14 residues. The CDR3 is CASSSGPGTGELFF. CDR3 nucleotide sequence: TGCGCCAGCAGCTCGGGACCGGGGACCGGGGAGCTGTTTTTT. Based on the CDR3 plus reference TRBV5-1 and TRBJ2-2, the full variable domain is KAGVTQTPRYLIKTRGQQVTLSCSPISGHRSVSWYQQTPGQGLQFLFEYFSETQRNKGNFPGRFSGRQFSNSRSEMNVSTLELGDSALYLCASSSGPGTGELFFGEGSRLTVL.

The V call is TRBV2, the J call TRBJ1-5; 10 nucleotides line up with TRBD1. Trimming removed 8 bases from V and 5 bases from J; junction bases left unmatched: 6. The CDR3 consists of 14 residues. The germline CDR1 and CDR2 sequences are SNHLY and FYNNEI. Here the CDR3 reads CASAAGTGDQPQHF. The CDR3 nucleotides read TGTGCCAGCGCCGCCGGGACAGGGGATCAGCCCCAGCATTTT.

V and J are TRBV5-1 and TRBJ2-1; TRBD2 agrees at 9 bases. The CDR3 has 15 residues. The germline V gene encodes CDR1 SGHRS and CDR2 YFSETQ. V gave up 0 bases and J gave up 7 bases; unmatched junction bases: 5. The CDR3 nucleotides are TGCGCCAGCAGCTTGGGTAGCGGGGGTGCAAATGAGCAGTTCTTC. It translates to CASSLGSGGANEQFF.

Only one count was recorded for this clonotype. V usage is TRBV29-1 and J usage is TRBJ2-2; D is ambiguous. Trimming cost V 0 bases and J 8 bases, with 10 bases left between them. Germline CDR1 SQVTM, CDR2 ANQGSEA. The CDR3 has 13 amino acids. This CDR3 is CSVEDVTDGELFF. The CDR3 DNA follows: TGCAGCGTTGAAGATGTCACGGATGGGGAGCTGTTTTTT.

CDR3 nucleotides: TGTGCCTGGAGTCCCACCCGGACAGGGGATAGCTACGAGCAGTACTTC. It codes for CAWSPTRTGDSYEQYF. The chain recombines TRBV30 with TRBJ2-7; 9 positions match TRBD1. Germline trimming cut 2 bases from V and 3 bases from J; bases unmatched to any gene: 11. The CDR3 length is 16 residues. Per germline, CDR1 GTSNPN and CDR2 SVGIG (reference sequence).